The TCR beta chain described here comes from a study of sequential checkpoint blockade in melanoma. Study overall: Both treatment sequences were followed by maintenance nivolumab. TCRbeta immunosequencing was performed on DNA from roughly 90 pretreatment melanoma tumor samples.

The CDR3 has 17 residues. The V gene end was trimmed by 4 bases and the J gene end by 5 bases; junction bases not matched to a gene: 7. Per the germline V gene, CDR1 is SGDLS and CDR2 is YYNGEE. Here immunoSEQ multiplex PCR was the method, and the copy in TCRdb shows in-frame clones only, minus some. The sample gives thousands of clones, 23% of which show up once; roughly 10% is in the top ten. This clone was observed many times. Treatment meaning: randomized to nivolumab then ipilimumab (arm A) or the reverse (arm B). None of the patients previously received DNA-damaging chemotherapy. This clonotype was sampled from a human donor with melanoma. The starting material was tumor tissue (inferred from file names), obtained from a patient given nivolumab and ipilimumab in sequence. The V gene is TRBV9, the J gene TRBJ2-2; 14 bases line up with TRBD2. The chain's CDR3 is CASSWGLAGVDTGELFF. DNA of the CDR3: TGTGCCAGCAGCTGGGGACTAGCGGGAGTGGATACCGGGGAGCTGTTTTTT.